This T cell receptor beta chain originates from a study of T cell changes during pregnancy in multiple sclerosis (dated by TCRdb to the late 2010s). Notes on the research overall: Changes in the T cell repertoire over the course of pregnancy were examined in this study in women with multiple sclerosis.

As for this clone: The clone's antigen remains unknown. Base qualities were left out, and no much larger clone turns up one base away.

The method behind the library was the immunoSEQ multiplex PCR assay. TCRdb took this table from immuneACCESS and kept in-frame rearrangements with V and J called. Such tables lack part of the clones; where checked against another copy, unresolved V genes explain under half of the gap, and the rest is unexplained. This sample is represented by tens of thousands of clones; 85% to 95% of them were singletons. The biggest ten clones account for 1% of the sample. At the junction V is shortened by 1 base and J by 7 bases, with 8 bases in between. CDR1 and CDR2 are drawn from the germline V gene: MNHEY, SVGAGI. There are 13 amino acids in the CDR3, from cysteine to phenylalanine inclusive. Only CDR3 DNA is held: 39 bases, read in frame from base 1.

The material sequenced was peripheral blood, taken in the first trimester of pregnancy. This TCR came from a female donor with multiple sclerosis, enrolled in a pregnancy study. The chain links TRBV6-5 with TRBJ2-1, with TRBD1 perhaps the D gene, on 6 matching bases. The DNA reads TGTGCCAGCAGTTACTTTCAGGGGAATGAGCAGTTCTTC. This sequence encodes CASSYFQGNEQFF.